The 13 T cell receptor beta chains given below trace back to one sample, sequenced in a study of blood T cell repertoires in COVID-19. The table came from immunoSEQ multiplex PCR; TCRdb's copy has only in-frame clones and leaves some out. The table has more than 200,000 clones, about 83% seen once. Specimen: peripheral blood. The source of these receptors is a woman in her fifties or sixties with acute or convalescent COVID-19.

The chain combines TRBV2 with TRBJ2-7; 8 nucleotides line up with TRBD2. There are 16 residues in the CDR3. Trimming removed 7 bases from V and 4 bases from J; junction bases left unmatched: 15. CDR1 is SNHLY, CDR2 FYNNEI, per germline. CDR3 amino acids: CASTEHPGLGVYEQYF. The CDR3 region has the DNA TGTGCCAGCACCGAACATCCGGGACTAGGGGTTTACGAGCAGTACTTC. Full variable domain (remainder filled in from reference TRBV2 and TRBJ2-7): EPEVTQTPSHQVTQMGQEVILRCVPISNHLYFYWYRQILGQKVEFLVSFYNNEISEKSEIFDDQFSVERPDGSNFTLKIRSTKLEDSAMYFCASTEHPGLGVYEQYFGPGTRLTVT.

The chain combines TRBV7-2 with TRBJ1-1; D uncertain. Looked up from germline, CDR1 is SGHTA and CDR2 is FQGNSA. The CDR3 has 14 amino acids. V shed 5 bases and J shed 1 base, with 11 bases lying between them. The CDR3 nucleotides read TGTGCCAGCAGCCCAGATCCACAGAACACTGAAGCTTTCTTT. It yields the protein CASSPDPQNTEAFF.

The chain couples TRBV11-1 to TRBJ1-1; D is possibly TRBD1 (6 bases). V lost 1 base, J lost 4 bases, and 7 bases lay in between. The CDR3 loop spans 13 amino acids. In germline, CDR1 is SGHAT, CDR2 FQDESV (reference sequence). CDR3 DNA: TGTGCCAGCAGCTTAGGGGACATCACTGAAGCTTTCTTT. Protein product: CASSLGDITEAFF.

The chain links TRBV20-1 to TRBJ2-1; 9 positions match TRBD2. Germline V gene sequence: CDR1 DFQATT, CDR2 SNEGSKA (reference sequence). With V trimmed by 3 bases and J by 0 bases, 6 bases remained unmatched. The CDR3 has 16 residues. DNA of the CDR3: TGCAGTGCTAGTGGCGGGAGGGCGCTCTCCTACAATGAGCAGTTCTTC. As protein: CSASGGRALSYNEQFF.

The chain links TRBV10-3 to TRBJ2-7, with a weak D call TRBD2 (5 bases). Trimming took 2 bases from V and 3 from J, leaving 11 bases between them. In germline, CDR1 is ENHRY, CDR2 SYGVKD. The CDR3 spans 14 residues. The CDR3 protein is CAISEPGEGYEQYF. CDR3 DNA sequence: TGTGCCATCAGTGAGCCCGGGGAAGGCTACGAGCAGTACTTC.

In nucleotides, the CDR3 is TGCGCCAGCAGCCGAGTTGCTCGACAGGGGGCGAACACTGAAGCTTTCTTT. Translated: CASSRVARQGANTEAFF. This chain connects TRBV5-1 to TRBJ1-1; 10 bases are a match to TRBD1. This CDR3 is 17 amino acids long. CDR1 is SGHRS and CDR2 is YFSETQ in the germline V gene. The junction had 10 bases not matched to a gene; V was cut back by 4 bases and J by 1 base. Variable domain in full (rest from reference TRBV5-1 and TRBJ1-1): KAGVTQTPRYLIKTRGQQVTLSCSPISGHRSVSWYQQTPGQGLQFLFEYFSETQRNKGNFPGRFSGRQFSNSRSEMNVSTLELGDSALYLCASSRVARQGANTEAFFGQGTRLTVV.

V and J are TRBV28 and TRBJ1-2; 9 bases line up with TRBD1. The CDR3 is 15 amino acids. V gave up 2 bases and J gave up 7 bases; unmatched junction bases: 8. From germline, CDR1 is MDHEN and CDR2 SYDVKM. The CDR3 is CASSLQGQGDIGYTF. The CDR3 nucleotides read TGTGCCAGCAGTTTACAGGGACAGGGCGATATTGGCTACACCTTC.

This clone was seen more than once but under ten times. The V gene is TRBV3-1 (or the pseudogene TRBV3-2), the J gene TRBJ1-2; 7 nucleotides line up with TRBD1. V gave up 4 bases and J gave up 6 bases; unmatched junction bases: 2. Germline CDR1 is LGHDT and CDR2 is YNNKEL (reference sequence). This CDR3 contains 12 residues. Here the CDR3 DNA reads TGTGCCAGCAGCCCGGACAGGCATGGCTACACCTTC. Translating it yields CASSPDRHGYTF.

This chain links TRBV6-5 with TRBJ2-5; 7 nucleotides align to TRBD2. The CDR3 runs to 14 residues. With V trimmed by 1 base and J by 4 bases, 3 bases remained unmatched. Germline CDR1 reads MNHEY; CDR2 reads SVGAGI. CDR3: CASSYFIAGETQYF. As DNA, the CDR3 is TGTGCCAGCAGTTACTTTATAGCGGGAGAGACCCAGTACTTC.

The chain combines TRBV7-9 with TRBJ2-3, with TRBD2 matching 8 bases. The germline gives CDR1 SEHNR, CDR2 FQNEAQ (reference sequence). This CDR3 comprises 16 residues. Trimming removed 6 bases from V and 5 bases from J; junction bases left unmatched: 13. The CDR3 reads CASSFGLAALVDTQYF. Here the CDR3 DNA reads TGTGCCAGCAGTTTCGGACTAGCCGCCCTGGTAGATACGCAGTATTTT.

The V and J genes are TRBV12-5 and TRBJ2-1; perhaps TRBD1 as D (6 bases). Germline values: CDR1 LGHNT, CDR2 FRNRAP. The CDR3 sequence is 16 residues long. The V and J ends lost 1 base and 0 bases respectively, with 10 bases between them. CDR3: CASGLDRQVSYNEQFF. CDR3 nucleotides: TGTGCTAGTGGTTTGGATAGACAGGTCTCCTACAATGAGCAGTTCTTC.

This CDR3 is CASSGVNNEQFF. The CDR3 coding sequence is TGTGCCAGCAGCGGAGTAAACAATGAGCAGTTCTTC. The chain links TRBV7-3 to TRBJ2-1; D is unresolved. The germline V and J ends were trimmed by 5 bases and 5 bases, with 7 bases remaining between them. CDR3 length: 12 residues. The V gene's germline CDR1 is SGHTA and CDR2 FQGTGA. The full variable domain, completed using reference TRBV7-3 and TRBJ2-1, is GAGVSQTPSNKVTEKGKYVELRCDPISGHTALYWYRQSLGQGPEFLIYFQGTGAADDSGLPNDRFFAVRPEGSVSTLKIQRTERGDSAVYLCASSGVNNEQFFGPGTRLTVL.

The genes are TRBV6-1 and TRBJ1-6, with 8 bases that match TRBD1. CDR1 is MNHNS, CDR2 SASEGT, per germline. V trimming: 2 bases; J trimming: 9 bases; junction bases outside the gene matches: 12. The CDR3 is 17 amino acids. DNA of the CDR3: TGTGCCAGCAGTGAATTGGCAGGGGGCGCTTTAAGTTCACCCCTCCACTTT. This gives the protein CASSELAGGALSSPLHF.